This T cell receptor beta chain was profiled in a study of blood T cell repertoires in COVID-19. Study-wide background: In each case, the material was cDNA or gDNA derived from T cells, B-cell-depleted T cells, or PBMCs.

Donors of Cohort 3 who recovered were those that had two negative PCRs, clearance, or symptom resolution. V lost 9 bases, J lost 8 bases, and 25 bases lay in between. This CDR3 has 15 residues. The V gene's germline CDR1 is LNHDA and CDR2 SQIVND (reference sequence). The data were produced by immunoSEQ multiplex PCR, yet TCRdb's version contains in-frame clones alone and is incomplete. The table includes around 360,000 clones, about 88% detected once. This clone has only a few counts. The chain employs TRBV19 and TRBJ1-2; possibly TRBD1 for D (5 bases). The clonotype was recovered from a woman younger than 45 who had recovered from COVID-19. The source material was PBMCs or T cells enriched from blood (not recorded which). The CDR3 DNA is TGTGCCAGCCTCGGGCCCTTTGGACATTGGATAGGCTACACCTTC. It is translated as CASLGPFGHWIGYTF.